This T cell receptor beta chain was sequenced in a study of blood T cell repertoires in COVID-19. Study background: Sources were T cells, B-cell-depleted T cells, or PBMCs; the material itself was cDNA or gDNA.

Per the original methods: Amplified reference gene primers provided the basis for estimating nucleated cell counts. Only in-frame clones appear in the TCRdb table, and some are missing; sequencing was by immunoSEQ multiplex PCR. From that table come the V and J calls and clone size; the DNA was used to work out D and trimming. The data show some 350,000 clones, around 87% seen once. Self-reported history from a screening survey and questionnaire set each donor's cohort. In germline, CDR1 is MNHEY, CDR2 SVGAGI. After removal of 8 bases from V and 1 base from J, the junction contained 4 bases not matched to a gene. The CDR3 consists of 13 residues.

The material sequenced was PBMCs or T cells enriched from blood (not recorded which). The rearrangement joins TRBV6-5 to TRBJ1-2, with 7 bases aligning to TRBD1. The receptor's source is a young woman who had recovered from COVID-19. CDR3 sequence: CASPGQSNYGYTF. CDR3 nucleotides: TGTGCCAGCCCGGGACAGAGTAACTATGGCTACACCTTC.